This T cell receptor beta chain comes out of a study of T cells after somatic rescue of genetic block. V dropped 3 bases and J dropped 5 bases, with 11 bases sitting between them. The CDR3 length is 13 residues. Germline V gene data show CDR1 as SGHRS and CDR2 as YFSETQ. Some clones are missing from TCRdb's copy, which holds only in-frame ones; the method was immunoSEQ multiplex PCR. The repertoire holds under 15,000 clones, with roughly 72% as singletons. The V gene is TRBV5-1, the J gene TRBJ1-1; D possibly corresponds to TRBD1 (5 bases). The material sequenced was peripheral blood mononuclear cells (PBMCs). The sequence was collected from a boy aged 5-17 years. The CDR3 coding sequence is TGCGCCAGCAGCTGGCCGGGGGAGACTGAAGCTTTCTTT. It yields the protein CASSWPGETEAFF.